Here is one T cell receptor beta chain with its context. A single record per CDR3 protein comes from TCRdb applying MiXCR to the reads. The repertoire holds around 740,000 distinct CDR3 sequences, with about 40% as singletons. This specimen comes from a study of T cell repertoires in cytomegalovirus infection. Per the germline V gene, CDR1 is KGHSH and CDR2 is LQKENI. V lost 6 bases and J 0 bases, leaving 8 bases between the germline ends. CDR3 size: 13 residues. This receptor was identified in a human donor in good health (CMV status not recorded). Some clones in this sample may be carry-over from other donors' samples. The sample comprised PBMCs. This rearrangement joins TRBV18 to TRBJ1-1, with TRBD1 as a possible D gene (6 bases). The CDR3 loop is CASSGAMNTEAFF. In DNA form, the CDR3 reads TGTGCCAGCTCGGGGGCCATGAACACTGAAGCTTTCTTT.